This is a list of T cell receptor beta chains from one sample in a study of blood T cell repertoires in COVID-19. Some clones are missing from TCRdb's copy, which holds only in-frame ones; the method was immunoSEQ multiplex PCR. This table has under 130,000 clones, 80% to 85% appearing once. The sequenced sample was peripheral blood. The source of these receptors is a woman aged 80 or over with acute or convalescent COVID-19. Both conserved end residues are trimmed from each CDR3. Fields, in order: J gene, clone size, V gene, CDR3 protein. Some rows have no size entry. The others give once, few or many, or a class for an expanded clone.

>TRBJ2-7|.|TRBV28
ASSSIGTASYEQY
>TRBJ2-3|few|TRBV11-2
ASSRSTDTQY
>TRBJ2-3|once|TRBV2
ARLRENTDTQY
>TRBJ2-1|.|TRBV5-4
ASSPPSNEQF
>TRBJ2-1|.|TRBV20-1
SASQGGRENEQF
>TRBJ2-3|.|TRBV27
ASGRLAGGADTQY
>TRBJ2-2|.|TRBV5-5
ASSLYYRVGTGELF
>TRBJ2-3|.|TRBV16
ASSQLDTQY
>TRBJ2-1|.|TRBV19
ASSDSSSYNEQF
>TRBJ1-1|.|TRBV10-3
AIRGGQGMSEAF
>TRBJ2-3|many|TRBV5-4
ASSLGAREATDTQY
>TRBJ1-5|.|TRBV6-5
ASRLTGDSNQPQH
>TRBJ2-3|.|TRBV5-1
ASSISRGTDTQY
>TRBJ2-4|.|TRBV11-3
ASSLTSGSNIQY
>TRBJ2-1|.|TRBV6-2/TRBV6-3
ASSSTSVGDNEQF
>TRBJ2-5|.|TRBV5-1
ASSFGQGLETQY
>TRBJ2-1|.|TRBV14
ASSQPGTSRSNEQF
>TRBJ2-2|.|TRBV18
ASSPGIGTSGRSPTGELF
>TRBJ2-5|.|TRBV7-2
ASSPRNGPGETQY
>TRBJ2-2|once|TRBV5-4
ASSPKGLNTGELF
>TRBJ2-7|once|TRBV6-2/TRBV6-3
ASSFGYEQY
>TRBJ1-2|.|TRBV11-2
ASSPWEHGYT
>TRBJ1-1|once|TRBV4-1
ASRQSEAF
>TRBJ1-4|few|TRBV30
ACLDRRTEPEKLF
>TRBJ2-2|.|TRBV27
ASSLRGIGELF
>TRBJ2-3|.|TRBV2
ASSVRGNPTDTQY
>TRBJ2-5|.|TRBV27
ASSPRTGRLAGGETQY
>TRBJ2-2|.|TRBV7-6
ASSLGTGRPTGELF
>TRBJ1-5|.|TRBV6-2/TRBV6-3
ASSEGGQPQH
>TRBJ2-2|.|TRBV19
ASSIEALSRGNTGELF
>TRBJ2-7|.|TRBV5-4
ASRAGLALEQY
>TRBJ1-3|once|TRBV7-9
ASSSYRSGNTIY
>TRBJ2-4|few|TRBV5-6
ASSQRLRIQY
>TRBJ2-7|.|TRBV28
ASSEGLAELHRAYEQY